A single sample gave rise to the 20 T cell receptor beta chains below, sequenced in a study of CD8+ T cells in alopecia areata. Treatment meaning: oral pan-JAK inhibitor, 5-10 mg twice daily. cDNA prepared by RNA extraction and subsequent reverse transcription served as the template for sequencing. Libraries were prepared by immunoSEQ multiplex PCR; TCRdb keeps only in-frame clonotypes and omits some of them. The data show some 180,000 clones, 53% seen once. This material consisted of CD8+ T cells sorted from blood, taken at week 24, from a patient treated with tofacitinib. The receptor set was obtained from a human donor with alopecia areata.

The V and J genes are TRBV5-1 and TRBJ2-7, with D maybe TRBD1 (6 bases). Germline V gene lookup returns CDR1 SGHRS and CDR2 YFSETQ. The CDR3 runs 11 residues. V shed 5 bases and J shed 5 bases, with 8 bases lying between them. The CDR3 loop is CASRAGDEQYF. CDR3 coding DNA: TGCGCCAGCAGGGCAGGGGACGAGCAGTACTTC.

This clone was recorded a few times. V usage is TRBV9 and J usage is TRBJ2-3; 8 positions match TRBD2. With 4 bases clipped from V and 2 bases from J, the junction kept 6 bases outside the gene matches. Germline V CDR1 and CDR2: SGDLS, YYNGEE. The CDR3 runs to 15 residues. The CDR3 nucleotides read TGTGCCAGCAGCCGGGAGGGACTTTACACAGATACGCAGTATTTT. It yields the protein CASSREGLYTDTQYF. Full variable domain (rest looked up from reference TRBV9 and TRBJ2-3): DSGVTQTPKHLITATGQRVTLRCSPRSGDLSVYWYQQSLDQGLQFLIQYYNGEERAKGNILERFSAQQFPDLHSELNLSSLELGDSALYFCASSREGLYTDTQYFGPGTRLTVL.

The chain uses TRBV10-3 and TRBJ2-1; no definite D call. The V gene's germline CDR1 is ENHRY and CDR2 SYGVKD. V was cut by 2 bases and J by 6 bases, with 8 bases left in between. The length of the CDR3 is 13 residues. The CDR3 DNA is TGTGCCATCAGTGAGGAGAAACGCAATGAGCAGTTCTTC. Protein: CAISEEKRNEQFF.

The V gene is TRBV5-1, the J gene TRBJ2-7; D may match TRBD1 or TRBD2 (5 bases each). Deletions cut 2 bases from V and 5 bases from J, with 8 bases between. The CDR3 has 12 amino acids. Looked up from germline, CDR1 is SGHRS and CDR2 is YFSETQ. This CDR3 is CASSFRGDEQYF. The CDR3 coding sequence is TGCGCCAGCAGCTTCAGAGGGGACGAGCAGTACTTC.

The rearrangement joins TRBV5-4 to TRBJ2-7; no clear D gene. Trimming shortened V by 4 bases and J by 3 bases, and 8 bases separated the two germline ends. Germline assignment: CDR1 SGHNT and CDR2 YYREEE (reference sequence). The CDR3 extends over 12 amino acids. Here the CDR3 DNA reads TGTGCCAGCAGCGAGGACCGCTACGAGCAGTACTTC. It translates to CASSEDRYEQYF.

Only a few counts were recorded for this clone. The rearrangement joins TRBV29-1 to TRBJ2-1, with D perhaps matching TRBD1 (5 bases). Trimming took 5 bases from V and 9 from J, leaving 17 bases between them. In germline, CDR1 is SQVTM, CDR2 ANQGSEA. The CDR3 loop spans 13 amino acids. The CDR3 region has the DNA TGCAGCGTTTTTGGGGCTGGCAAAGGTGAGCAGTTCTTC. Its protein is CSVFGAGKGEQFF.

This chain uses TRBV7-8 with TRBJ2-1, with TRBD1 matching 7 bases. CDR1 and CDR2 (germline): SGHVS, FQNEAQ. Unmatched junction bases numbered 5, after V lost 5 bases and J lost 4 bases. The CDR3 runs to 14 residues. The CDR3 region is CASSQRQGYNEQFF. Here the CDR3 DNA reads TGTGCCAGCAGCCAGAGACAGGGATACAATGAGCAGTTCTTC.

Points on this clone: Other DNA sequences from this sample encode an identical CDR3 as well. The genes are TRBV29-1 and TRBJ2-3; D is unclear. The CDR3 covers 10 residues. From germline, CDR1 is SQVTM and CDR2 ANQGSEA. V was pared by 7 bases and J by 5 bases, with 7 bases between. CDR3 sequence (DNA): TGCAGCGCCCTCAGAGATACGCAGTATTTT. Its protein is CSALRDTQYF.

The chain combines TRBV7-9 with TRBJ2-3; D is ambiguous. The CDR3 runs 13 residues. Germline V CDR1 and CDR2: SEHNR, FQNEAQ (reference sequence). Trimming stripped 4 bases from V and 4 bases from J, with 9 bases between. CDR3 bases: TGTGCCAGCAGCTCGGTCGGCTCAGATACGCAGTATTTT. Its translation: CASSSVGSDTQYF.

This clone has more than one count but fewer than ten. The genes are TRBV7-8 and TRBJ2-6, with 8 bases lining up with TRBD1. Germline V gene data show CDR1 as SGHVS and CDR2 as FQNEAQ. After removal of 4 bases from V and 0 bases from J, the junction contained 14 bases not matched to a gene. The CDR3 runs 20 residues. As DNA, the CDR3 is TGTGCCAGCAGCTCGAACCTGGGACAGGCAGTAACCTCTGGGGCCAACGTCCTGACTTTC. It is translated as CASSSNLGQAVTSGANVLTF.

Worth noting for this clone: In the same sample, other DNA sequences code for this CDR3. The V and J genes are TRBV4-3 and TRBJ2-7, with 7 bases aligning to TRBD1. V was pared by 1 base and J by 2 bases, with 2 bases of the junction left unmatched. The germline V gene encodes CDR1 LGHNA and CDR2 YSLEER. The CDR3 consists of 14 residues. The CDR3 sequence: CASSQGQGAYEQYF. For the CDR3, the DNA is TGCGCCAGCAGCCAAGGACAGGGAGCCTACGAGCAGTACTTC.

This clone showed up just a few times. This rearrangement joins TRBV6-6 to TRBJ2-3; TRBD2 might be the D (6 bases). The CDR3 runs to 16 residues. Trimming took 3 bases from V and 0 from J, leaving 13 bases between them. Germline V gives CDR1 MNHNY, CDR2 SVGAGI (reference sequence). CDR3 region: CASSYGWGTSTDTQYF. CDR3 coding DNA: TGTGCCAGCAGTTATGGGTGGGGGACTAGCACAGATACGCAGTATTTT.

The chain couples TRBV6-5 to TRBJ2-7; tentatively, D is TRBD1 (5 bases). V dropped 5 bases and J dropped 5 bases, with 13 bases sitting between them. Per germline, CDR1 MNHEY and CDR2 SVGAGI. The CDR3 sequence is 13 residues long. The CDR3 loop reads CASSLQRGNEQYF. The CDR3 nucleotides read TGTGCCAGCAGTCTACAAAGGGGTAACGAGCAGTACTTC.

This clone has just a few counts. V gene TRBV14 combines with J gene TRBJ2-1; possible D gene TRBD1, 5 bases. Germline loops: CDR1 SGHDN, CDR2 FVKESK. Trimming took off 0 bases at V and 7 bases at J, with 16 bases between the two ends. CDR3 length: 16 residues. The CDR3 reads CASSQEIEAGWNEQFF. The DNA for the CDR3 is TGTGCCAGCAGCCAAGAGATTGAGGCAGGGTGGAATGAGCAGTTCTTC.

This clone was counted once. This sequence joins TRBV30 and TRBJ2-7; 10 bases line up with TRBD2. Trimming cost V 3 bases and J 2 bases; bases outside gene matches: 7. Germline CDR1 GTSNPN, CDR2 SVGIG (reference sequence). The CDR3 loop spans 15 amino acids. The DNA for the CDR3 is TGTGCCTGGAGAGTCGGCAGCGGGGGGGCCTACGAGCAGTACTTC. It yields the protein CAWRVGSGGAYEQYF.

This clone was counted between two and nine times. This sequence joins TRBV7-9 and TRBJ2-7; 9 bases map to TRBD1. V gave up 3 bases and J gave up 7 bases; unmatched junction bases: 7. The CDR3 consists of 14 residues. CDR1 is SEHNR, CDR2 FQNEAQ, per germline (reference sequence). CDR3 nucleotide sequence: TGTGCCAGCAGCTTCGGGGACAGGGCGAAAGAGCAGTACTTC. Its protein is CASSFGDRAKEQYF. The entire variable domain, with the rest obtained from reference TRBV7-9 and TRBJ2-7, is as follows: DTGVSQNPRHKITKRGQNVTFRCDPISEHNRLYWYRQTLGQGPEFLTYFQNEAQLEKSRLLSDRFSAERPKGSFSTLEIQRTEQGDSAMYLCASSFGDRAKEQYFGPGTRLTVT.

This sequence joins TRBV2 and TRBJ1-1; TRBD1 matches 8 bases. V dropped 7 bases and J dropped 1; count of bases not matched to a gene: 5. Germline loops: CDR1 SNHLY, CDR2 FYNNEI. CDR3 length: 14 residues. The CDR3 loop reads CASIMTGANTEAFF. The CDR3 bases are TGTGCCAGCATTATGACAGGGGCGAACACTGAAGCTTTCTTT.

The sample holds a few counts of this clone. Other DNA sequences within the sample encode an identical CDR3. The V and J genes are TRBV5-1 and TRBJ2-1, with D hard to call. There are 12 residues in the CDR3. Between the trimmed V and J ends, which lost 0 bases and 6 bases, there was a span of 4 bases. CDR1 SGHRS and CDR2 YFSETQ come from the germline V gene. The CDR3 spells CASSLDSNEQFF. The CDR3 DNA is TGCGCCAGCAGCTTGGACTCCAATGAGCAGTTCTTC.

This clone was seen once. The rearrangement links TRBV2 to TRBJ2-2; D may be TRBD2 (5 bases). Germline CDR1 is SNHLY and CDR2 is FYNNEI. CDR3 length: 14 amino acids. The V and J ends lost 6 bases and 1 base respectively, with 9 bases between them. The CDR3 loop reads CASRGAENTGELFF. CDR3 nucleotides: TGTGCCAGCAGGGGAGCAGAGAACACCGGGGAGCTGTTTTTT.

This clone appeared a few times. The chain joins TRBV14 to TRBJ1-3; weak D call: TRBD1 (5 bases). The CDR3 consists of 18 residues. V shed 3 bases and J shed 0 bases, with 18 bases lying between them. Germline CDR1 and CDR2: SGHDN and FVKESK. The CDR3 DNA reads as TGTGCCAGCAGCCACGTAATGGACTCGGGACTCTCTGGAAACACCATATATTTT. The encoded protein is CASSHVMDSGLSGNTIYF.